This TCR beta chain was sequenced for a study of Ad26.COV2.S vaccination and SARS-CoV-2 variants. Study overall: Administration of Ad26.COV2.S was intramuscular, either once or twice 56 days apart.

Treatment of the sample: some 20 received Ad26.COV2.S at low or high dose, single or two shots; several received placebo; per-sample allocation not given. All samples were drawn on day 63, counting from the first vaccine or placebo injection. On this clone itself: Antigen unknown.

General study findings and limits: Reports say spike-specific CD8+ and CD4+ T cell responses covered substantial breadth after vaccination.

The CDR3 is made up of 15 amino acids. Germline V gives CDR1 SGHAT, CDR2 FQNNGV. The junction had 6 bases not matched to a gene; V was cut back by 5 bases and J by 2 bases. TCRdb's table, derived via immunoSEQ multiplex PCR, lists solely in-frame clones and lacks some. This table has approximately 300,000 clones, roughly 80% appearing once. The receptor's source is a person between 18 and 59 years old who received the Ad26.COV2.S COVID-19 vaccine or a placebo. Sample: peripheral blood, taken in a trial of Ad26.COV2.S vaccine versus placebo. The rearrangement links TRBV11-2 to TRBJ2-7, with TRBD2 matching over 10 bases. CDR3 sequence: CASSKLAGRPYEQYF. The CDR3 DNA reads TGTGCCAGCAGCAAACTAGCGGGGCGACCCTACGAGCAGTACTTC.